Below are 21 T cell receptor beta chains sequenced from a single sample in a study of cytomegalovirus exposure and HLA in healthy donors. Primers included in the PCR were 60 Vbeta and 13 Jbeta primers. Libraries were prepared by immunoSEQ multiplex PCR; TCRdb keeps only in-frame clonotypes and omits some of them. The table includes 100,000 or so clones, about 79% detected once. Sequenced sample: PBMCs. The receptor source for this set is a woman aged 18-29 years in good health and CMV-seronegative.

This chain connects TRBV5-6 to TRBJ1-1; D not resolved. V shed 3 bases and J shed 0 bases, with 24 bases lying between them. The CDR3 covers 19 residues. Germline assignment: CDR1 SGHDT and CDR2 YYEEEE. The CDR3 spells CASSSWRVVRSRMNTEAFF. For the CDR3, the DNA is TGTGCCAGCAGCTCCTGGAGGGTGGTTAGGTCGAGGATGAACACTGAAGCTTTCTTT.

Note on this clone: Mismatch with germline at one junction end may stem from a read error. The chain uses TRBV7-9 and TRBJ1-2; possibly TRBD1 for D (6 bases). CDR1 and CDR2 (germline): SEHNR, FQNEAQ (reference sequence). CDR3 size: 12 residues. Here the CDR3 reads CSSSFRGRGYTF. CDR3 DNA sequence: TGTTCCAGCAGCTTCAGGGGCCGCGGCTACACCTTC.

The chain recombines TRBV30 with TRBJ2-3, with 12 nucleotides matching TRBD2. After removal of 2 bases from V and 4 bases from J, the junction contained 7 bases not matched to a gene. Germline V lookup: CDR1 GTSNPN, CDR2 SVGIG (reference sequence). CDR3 length: 16 amino acids. The CDR3 nucleotides are TGTGCCTGGAGTCTAGCGGGGGGGCCCAGGTCAGATACGCAGTATTTT. Its protein product is CAWSLAGGPRSDTQYF.

The count of this clone is one. This chain links TRBV11-2 with TRBJ2-5, with 9 bases aligning to TRBD1. The J call may not be correct, given that the DNA end is closer to TRBJ2-7. This CDR3 has 13 residues. Germline V gene data show CDR1 as SGHAT and CDR2 as FQNNGV. CDR3 DNA sequence: TGTGCCAGCAGCGGCCGGGACAGGGACGAGCAGTACTTC. It translates to CASSGRDRDEQYF.

The chain couples TRBV2 to TRBJ2-3, with TRBD2 as a possible D gene (6 bases). CDR3 length: 13 residues. V was pared by 6 bases and J by 5 bases, with 12 bases between. Germline V gives CDR1 SNHLY, CDR2 FYNNEI. CDR3 region: CASRLAWEDTQYF. The CDR3 DNA reads TGTGCCAGCAGACTAGCCTGGGAAGATACGCAGTATTTT.

V usage is TRBV2 and J usage is TRBJ1-1, with a tentative D call TRBD1 (6 bases). This CDR3 has 17 residues. Germline CDR1 reads SNHLY; CDR2 reads FYNNEI. V was shortened by 4 bases and J by 4 bases, with 22 bases between the two germline ends. The DNA of the CDR3 is TGTGCCAGCAGTGTTTGGGGGCGAACCGGTCAGGGCACTGAAGCTTTCTTT. Translated, it gives CASSVWGRTGQGTEAFF.

This chain uses TRBV7-2 with TRBJ2-2; the D gene is possibly TRBD2 (6 bases). Germline V gene data show CDR1 as SGHTA and CDR2 as FQGNSA. The CDR3 is 16 residues long. The germline V and J ends were trimmed by 1 base and 1 base, with 10 bases remaining between them. CDR3 coding DNA: TGTGCCAGCAGCTTAGGGTGGGGGGAGAACACCGGGGAGCTGTTTTTT. This sequence encodes CASSLGWGENTGELFF.

V is TRBV10-2 and J is TRBJ2-7, with TRBD2 matching over 11 bases. The CDR3 is 16 residues long. The ends lost 4 bases at V and 2 bases at J; junction bases unmatched: 7. Germline values: CDR1 WSHSY, CDR2 SAAADI. CDR3 in amino acids: CASSASGRPRTYEQYF. Written as DNA, the CDR3 is TGCGCCAGCAGTGCTAGCGGGAGGCCACGAACCTACGAGCAGTACTTC.

The V call is TRBV18, the J call TRBJ1-5; unclear D gene. This CDR3 has 15 residues. Germline CDR1 KGHSH, CDR2 LQKENI. V was trimmed by 2 bases and J by 7 bases, leaving 15 bases between them. DNA for the CDR3: TGTGCCAGCTCACCAGCGGGTTTGATGGCGCAGCCCCAGCATTTT. It encodes CASSPAGLMAQPQHF.

The J gene is TRBJ1-3, the V gene TRBV7-2, with D possibly TRBD1 on 6 matching bases. There are 14 residues in the CDR3. Looked up from germline, CDR1 is SGHTA and CDR2 is FQGNSA. V shed 2 bases and J shed 3 bases, with 8 bases lying between them. CDR3 coding DNA: TGTGCCAGCAGCTTATCAGGGGATGGAAACACCATATATTTT. It specifies CASSLSGDGNTIYF.

With respect to this clone: Possible read error: a much larger clone is one base away. This sequence joins TRBV7-3 and TRBJ2-3; D not certain. Trimming shortened V by 2 bases and J by 5 bases, and 5 bases separated the two germline ends. The CDR3 runs 12 residues. Germline V gene data show CDR1 as SGHTA and CDR2 as FQGTGA. The CDR3 DNA reads TGTGCCAGCAGCTTACGGGTAGATACGCAGTATTTT. It specifies CASSLRVDTQYF.

In this sample, this clone turned up once. The rearrangement links TRBV6-5 to TRBJ1-2; D uncertain. The V end lost 3 bases, the J end lost 6 bases, and 8 bases lay between the germline ends. The CDR3 is 12 amino acids. Germline CDR1 and CDR2: MNHEY and SVGAGI. The CDR3 sequence: CASSYSGNGYTF. In nucleotides, the CDR3 is TGTGCCAGCAGTTATTCCGGGAATGGCTACACCTTC.

This clone showed up just a few times. The rearrangement joins TRBV6-1 to TRBJ1-1; D is ambiguous. Trimming removed 2 bases at V and 3 bases at J, with 7 bases between. Germline V gene data show CDR1 as MNHNS and CDR2 as SASEGT. The CDR3 is made up of 13 amino acids. CDR3 region: CASSESRDTEAFF. CDR3 DNA: TGTGCCAGCAGTGAATCTCGGGACACTGAAGCTTTCTTT.

This rearrangement joins TRBV11-2 to TRBJ2-5; D remains ambiguous. This CDR3 has 16 amino acids. Deletions cut 5 bases from V and 1 base from J, with 17 bases between. Germline lookup yields CDR1 SGHAT and CDR2 FQNNGV. The DNA for the CDR3 is TGTGCCAGCAGCCTCGTCGCCTGGCCCCTCCAAGAGACCCAGTACTTC. Translating it yields CASSLVAWPLQETQYF.

This clone was recorded only once. J is TRBJ2-2 and V is TRBV11-1, with TRBD1 matching 7 bases. Germline CDR1 reads SGHAT; CDR2 reads FQDESV (reference sequence). The CDR3 spans 14 residues. The V gene end was trimmed by 9 bases and the J gene end by 2 bases; junction bases not matched to a gene: 6. CDR3 region: CASATGVNTGELFF. The CDR3 DNA sequence: TGTGCCAGTGCAACAGGGGTTAACACCGGGGAGCTGTTTTTT.

The CDR3, as DNA: TGTGCCAGCAGTGGGGGACTCGGCATGAACACCGGGGAGCTGTTTTTT. Its protein is CASSGGLGMNTGELFF. The chain couples TRBV2 to TRBJ2-2, with D tentatively TRBD2 (6 bases). Trimming took off 4 bases at V and 1 base at J, with 13 bases between the two ends. Germline values: CDR1 SNHLY, CDR2 FYNNEI. CDR3 size: 16 residues.

The V gene is TRBV28, the J gene TRBJ2-7, with 10 bases lining up with TRBD2. After removal of 5 bases from V and 5 bases from J, the junction contained 6 bases not matched to a gene. The CDR3 length is 14 residues. From germline, CDR1 is MDHEN and CDR2 SYDVKM. The CDR3 is CASSSGGAWDEQYF. CDR3 bases: TGTGCCAGCAGTAGCGGGGGGGCCTGGGACGAGCAGTACTTC. The complete variable domain, with remaining parts taken from reference TRBV28 and TRBJ2-7, reads DVKVTQSSRYLVKRTGEKVFLECVQDMDHENMFWYRQDPGLGLRLIYFSYDVKMKEKGDIPEGYSVSREKKERFSLILESASTNQTSMYLCASSSGGAWDEQYFGPGTRLTVT.

The V call is TRBV7-8, the J call TRBJ2-5, with 14 bases lining up with TRBD2. This CDR3 spans 18 amino acids. Trimming took 5 bases from V and 2 from J; bases not matched to a gene: 10. Germline V gene data show CDR1 as SGHVS and CDR2 as FQNEAQ. CDR3 region: CASSLWTSGGPRQETQYF. The CDR3 nucleotides are TGTGCCAGCAGCCTTTGGACTAGCGGGGGGCCACGACAAGAGACCCAGTACTTC.

The gene calls are TRBV28 and TRBJ2-7; possibly TRBD1 for D (5 bases). Germline V gene sequence: CDR1 MDHEN, CDR2 SYDVKM. The CDR3 spans 15 residues. Trimming removed 7 bases at V and 2 bases at J, with 18 bases between. The CDR3 DNA follows: TGTGCCAGCATCCCCGGACCAGGGCGCCCCTACGAGCAGTACTTC. The encoded protein is CASIPGPGRPYEQYF.

V usage is TRBV4-1 and J usage is TRBJ2-1; 11 bases are shared with TRBD2. In germline, CDR1 is MGHRA, CDR2 YSYEKL. The V gene end was trimmed by 2 bases and the J gene end by 4 bases; junction bases not matched to a gene: 4. The CDR3 runs 16 residues. This CDR3 reads CASSQLAGGLYNEQFF. The CDR3 nucleotides read TGCGCCAGCAGCCAATTAGCGGGGGGGTTGTACAATGAGCAGTTCTTC.

The CDR3, as DNA: TGTGCCAGCAGCACCGGACAGGGGTTCGCTTATAGCAATCAGCCCCAGCATTTT. Amino acids: CASSTGQGFAYSNQPQHF. J is TRBJ1-5 and V is TRBV7-9, with 9 bases that match TRBD1. The CDR3 covers 18 residues. CDR1 is SEHNR, CDR2 FQNEAQ, per germline (reference sequence). Unmatched junction bases numbered 11, after V lost 5 bases and J lost 0 bases. Full variable domain (remainder filled in from reference TRBV7-9 and TRBJ1-5): DTGVSQNPRHKITKRGQNVTFRCDPISEHNRLYWYRQTLGQGPEFLTYFQNEAQLEKSRLLSDRFSAERPKGSFSTLEIQRTEQGDSAMYLCASSTGQGFAYSNQPQHFGDGTRLSIL.